Below, 7 T cell receptor beta chains from the same sample are listed, as sequenced in a study of cytomegalovirus exposure and HLA in healthy donors. It was with 60 Vbeta and 13 Jbeta primers that the PCR ran. The repertoire was sequenced with immunoSEQ multiplex PCR; TCRdb's copy has only in-frame clones and lacks some. The sample consists of 70,000 to 100,000 clones, just under 70% of them appearing once. Sequenced material: PBMCs. All receptors derive from a man aged 45 to 65 in good health and CMV-seronegative.

V is TRBV7-3 and J is TRBJ2-7; D is possibly TRBD2 (6 bases). There are 15 residues in the CDR3. In germline, CDR1 is SGHTA, CDR2 FQGTGA. V was clipped by 1 base and J by 3 bases, with 13 bases between them. CDR3 sequence: CASSLKGLGLYEQYV. For the CDR3, the DNA is TGTGCCAGCAGCTTAAAGGGATTGGGACTCTACGAGCAGTACGTC.

This chain links TRBV5-6 with TRBJ2-1; D may be TRBD2 (5 bases). The CDR3 consists of 16 residues. V dropped 6 bases and J dropped 7 bases, with 23 bases sitting between them. Germline V gives CDR1 SGHDT, CDR2 YYEEEE. The CDR3 DNA reads TGTGCCAGCATCCTTGGTCCTAGAGCGGAGGAGAATGAGCAGTTCTTC. This codes for CASILGPRAEENEQFF.

This chain links TRBV29-1 with TRBJ2-3, with a weak D call TRBD2 (6 bases). V lost 6 bases and J lost 2, with 18 bases in between. The V gene's germline CDR1 is SQVTM and CDR2 ANQGSEA. The CDR3 length is 15 residues. In DNA, the CDR3 is TGCAGCGTGCCGCCCTTAGCGGCAAACACAGATACGCAGTATTTT. It encodes CSVPPLAANTDTQYF.

This chain connects TRBV7-2 to TRBJ2-1; 9 bases fit TRBD2. The V gene end was trimmed by 0 bases and the J gene end by 5 bases; junction bases not matched to a gene: 5. CDR1 is SGHTA and CDR2 is FQGNSA in the germline V gene. The CDR3 totals 16 residues. The CDR3 spells CASSLAFSGGHNEQFF. The CDR3 DNA sequence: TGTGCCAGCAGCTTAGCGTTTAGCGGGGGCCACAATGAGCAGTTCTTC.

The V and J genes are TRBV7-3 and TRBJ2-1, with D possibly being TRBD2 (5 bases). The CDR3 has 12 residues. With 3 bases removed from V and 7 bases from J, the gap between germline ends came to 7 bases. The germline CDR1 and CDR2 sequences are SGHTA and FQGTGA. CDR3 in DNA: TGTGCCAGCAGCTTGCGCGGGAATGAGCAGTTCTTC. Encoded protein: CASSLRGNEQFF. Using reference TRBV7-3 and TRBJ2-1 for the parts outside the CDR3, the full variable domain is GAGVSQTPSNKVTEKGKYVELRCDPISGHTALYWYRQSLGQGPEFLIYFQGTGAADDSGLPNDRFFAVRPEGSVSTLKIQRTERGDSAVYLCASSLRGNEQFFGPGTRLTVL.

This clone occurred many times. The V call is TRBV6-1, the J call TRBJ2-4; 9 bases align to TRBD2. Germline V gene lookup returns CDR1 MNHNS and CDR2 SASEGT. The CDR3 is 15 residues long. V lost 5 bases, J lost 9 bases, and 11 bases stayed unmatched. The CDR3: CASSSGAGGYGIQYF. The CDR3 nucleotides read TGTGCCAGCAGTTCAGGGGCGGGAGGGTACGGCATTCAGTACTTC.

The table lists this clone with a count of one. The chain is built from TRBV5-1 and TRBJ2-3; 8 nucleotides match TRBD2. Germline V gives CDR1 SGHRS, CDR2 YFSETQ. With 0 bases clipped from V and 5 bases from J, the junction kept 2 bases outside the gene matches. This CDR3 has 14 amino acids. CDR3 sequence: CASSLALAGDTQYF. CDR3 nucleotide sequence: TGCGCCAGCAGCTTGGCCCTAGCGGGAGATACGCAGTATTTT.